Each of the 22 T cell receptor beta chains below was sequenced from the same sample in a study of T cell repertoires in cytomegalovirus infection. No antigen has been assigned to these receptors. TCRdb passed the reads through MiXCR, listing each CDR3 protein once. The table has some 940,000 distinct CDR3 sequences, around 32% seen once; the top ten hold 11% to 15%. Sequenced material: cultured CD8+ T cells from PBMCs, taken from culture after CMV antigen stimulation. These receptor sequences come from a human donor in good health (CMV status not recorded). Some clones in this sample may be carry-over from other donors' samples.

The V call is TRBV19, the J call TRBJ1-2, with D possibly being TRBD1 (6 bases). Germline V gene lookup returns CDR1 LNHDA and CDR2 SQIVND (reference sequence). The CDR3 length is 14 residues. Trimming shortened V by 5 bases and J by 4 bases, and 14 bases separated the two germline ends. In nucleotides, the CDR3 is TGTGCCAGTAGTGGGGGCGCGAGTCCCTATGGCTACACCTTC. Translation: CASSGGASPYGYTF.

The genes are TRBV28 and TRBJ2-2; D is perhaps TRBD1 (6 bases). This CDR3 is built from 15 residues. V lost 3 bases to trimming and J lost 1 base, with 9 bases between them. Germline-derived CDR1 and CDR2 are MDHEN and SYDVKM. CDR3 sequence reads: CASSFPTGNTGELFF. As DNA, the CDR3 is TGTGCCAGCAGTTTCCCGACAGGGAACACCGGGGAGCTGTTTTTT.

This clonotype appeared many times. The chain carries TRBV7-2 and TRBJ2-2, with D possibly being TRBD1 (5 bases). CDR1 and CDR2 from the germline V gene are SGHTA and FQGNSA. V was trimmed by 4 bases and J by 4 bases, leaving 13 bases between them. The CDR3 runs 15 residues. Here the CDR3 reads CASSSIGHSTGELFF. CDR3 nucleotides: TGTGCCAGCAGCTCTATCGGACATTCCACCGGGGAGCTGTTTTTT.

The gene calls are TRBV7-6 and TRBJ1-1; no clear D gene. The germline V gene encodes CDR1 SGHVS and CDR2 FNYEAQ. This CDR3 region has 15 residues. Trimming cost V 9 bases and J 1 base, with 18 bases left between them. The DNA for the CDR3 is TGTGCCAGTAAGGAGGAAGGGCAGACGAACACTGAAGCTTTCTTT. Translation: CASKEEGQTNTEAFF.

J is TRBJ2-7 and V is TRBV6-5, with D maybe TRBD1 (6 bases). Germline CDR1 and CDR2: MNHEY and SVGAGI. The CDR3 loop spans 15 amino acids. V was clipped by 6 bases and J by 4 bases, with 19 bases between them. The CDR3 sequence: CASSGTLVSWYEQYF. The CDR3 DNA is TGTGCCAGCAGCGGGACACTGGTGTCTTGGTACGAGCAGTACTTC.

This chain joins TRBV6-1 and TRBJ1-1, with a possible D match to TRBD1 (5 bases). The CDR3 is 16 residues long. In germline, CDR1 is MNHNS, CDR2 SASEGT. Trimming left V 6 bases short and J 7 bases short, with 24 bases between. CDR3 sequence: CASRFAGGGLADEAFF. The CDR3 nucleotides are TGTGCCAGCAGATTCGCGGGGGGTGGTCTCGCCGATGAAGCTTTCTTT.

The gene calls are TRBV7-9 and TRBJ1-2, with 7 bases matching TRBD1. This CDR3 region has 13 residues. The germline gives CDR1 SEHNR, CDR2 FQNEAQ (reference sequence). V lost 5 bases to trimming and J lost 9 bases; unmatched junction nucleotides: 9. CDR3 bases: TGTGCCAGCAGCATACAGGGGCGAGGTAGCTACACCTTC. Protein: CASSIQGRGSYTF.

This chain joins TRBV4-1 and TRBJ2-1, with D maybe TRBD1 (7 bases). This CDR3 region has 15 residues. Germline CDR1 MGHRA, CDR2 YSYEKL. The V end was cut by 8 bases, the J end by 4 bases, with 18 bases between. This chain's CDR3 is CASGPPGGSYNEQFF. The DNA of the CDR3 is TGCGCCAGCGGACCCCCAGGGGGGTCATACAATGAGCAGTTCTTC.

V usage is TRBV2 and J usage is TRBJ1-5; D is undetermined. Germline CDR1 reads SNHLY; CDR2 reads FYNNEI. CDR3 length equals 13 residues. V dropped 3 bases and J dropped 4 bases, with 7 bases sitting between them. As DNA, the CDR3 is TGTGCCAGCAGTGATGGCATTAATCAGCCCCAGCATTTT. It codes for CASSDGINQPQHF.

This clonotype was counted between two and nine times. The V and J genes are TRBV5-4 and TRBJ2-5, with TRBD1 as a possible D gene (5 bases). CDR3 length equals 14 residues. The germline V gene encodes CDR1 SGHNT and CDR2 YYREEE (reference sequence). V was trimmed by 3 bases and J by 2 bases, leaving 11 bases between them. The CDR3 is CASSSLGEQETQYF. The CDR3 region has the DNA TGTGCCAGCAGCTCCCTAGGGGAACAAGAGACCCAGTACTTC.

The rearrangement uses TRBV11-2 and TRBJ2-1; the D is unclear. The V gene's germline CDR1 is SGHAT and CDR2 FQNNGV. CDR3 size: 15 residues. Trimming shortened V by 0 bases and J by 7 bases, and 13 bases separated the two germline ends. The CDR3 region is CASSLDRRSRNEQFF. CDR3 nucleotide sequence: TGTGCCAGCAGCTTAGATCGTAGGTCCCGGAATGAGCAGTTCTTC.

The chain combines TRBV5-4 with TRBJ1-2; D is unresolved. Trimming removed 6 bases from V and 4 bases from J, with 16 bases in between. The CDR3 sequence is 14 residues long. CDR1 and CDR2 (germline): SGHNT, YYREEE (reference sequence). The CDR3 DNA reads TGTGCCAGCACGTCCCGAGAGGTCGGCTATGGCTACACCTTC. Translated, it gives CASTSREVGYGYTF. The entire variable domain, with the rest obtained from reference TRBV5-4 and TRBJ1-2, is as follows: ETGVTQSPTHLIKTRGQQVTLRCSSQSGHNTVSWYQQALGQGPQFIFQYYREEENGRGNFPPRFSGLQFPNYSSELNVNALELDDSALYLCASTSREVGYGYTFGSGTRLTVV.

This clonotype was seen a few times. The chain is built from TRBV2 and TRBJ2-7; TRBD1 agrees at 9 bases. The junction had 10 bases not matched to a gene; V was cut back by 6 bases and J by 4 bases. Germline assignment: CDR1 SNHLY and CDR2 FYNNEI. The CDR3 spans 15 residues. CDR3 sequence reads: CASRIPGQGIYEQYF. DNA for the CDR3: TGTGCCAGCAGGATACCGGGACAGGGTATATACGAGCAGTACTTC. Full variable domain (outside the CDR3, taken from reference TRBV2 and TRBJ2-7): EPEVTQTPSHQVTQMGQEVILRCVPISNHLYFYWYRQILGQKVEFLVSFYNNEISEKSEIFDDQFSVERPDGSNFTLKIRSTKLEDSAMYFCASRIPGQGIYEQYFGPGTRLTVT.

This clonotype was seen a handful of times. The V and J genes are TRBV2 and TRBJ1-5, with a tentative D call TRBD1 (5 bases). V dropped 8 bases and J dropped 5 bases, with 19 bases sitting between them. The CDR3 consists of 15 residues. Germline-derived CDR1 and CDR2 are SNHLY and FYNNEI. The CDR3 spells CASRTVGDRDQPQHF. The CDR3 DNA is TGTGCCAGCCGGACGGTTGGGGACCGAGATCAGCCCCAGCATTTT.

The V and J genes are TRBV7-8 and TRBJ2-1, with 8 bases identical to TRBD2. The CDR3 covers 15 residues. Germline V gives CDR1 SGHVS, CDR2 FQNEAQ. V trimming: 5 bases; J trimming: 0 bases; junction bases outside the gene matches: 3. The CDR3 DNA follows: TGTGCCAGCAGCCATGGACTAGCCTCCTACAATGAGCAGTTCTTC. It yields the protein CASSHGLASYNEQFF.

This chain uses TRBV25-1 with TRBJ1-1; TRBD1 matches 7 bases. This CDR3 has 12 residues. Germline lookup yields CDR1 MGHDK and CDR2 SYGVNS. The junction had 4 bases not matched to a gene; V was cut back by 4 bases and J by 8 bases. The CDR3 is CASSVRGQEAFF. The CDR3 DNA is TGTGCCAGCAGTGTTCGGGGACAGGAAGCTTTCTTT.

The chain recombines TRBV20-1 with TRBJ1-1, with D unresolved. The germline CDR1 and CDR2 sequences are DFQATT and SNEGSKA (reference sequence). V was trimmed by 1 base and J by 2 bases, leaving 17 bases between them. This CDR3 comprises 16 residues. DNA of the CDR3: TGCAGTGCTAGAGCGCTCGGCCCGGAGGAAAACACTGAAGCTTTCTTT. Translating it yields CSARALGPEENTEAFF.

The chain uses TRBV27 and TRBJ1-1; D is ambiguous. The V end was cut by 2 bases, the J end by 6 bases, with 13 bases between. CDR3 length equals 14 residues. From germline, CDR1 is MNHEY and CDR2 SMNVEV (reference sequence). This CDR3 reads CASSLAPLGAEAFF. CDR3 DNA: TGTGCCAGCAGTTTAGCCCCTCTGGGAGCTGAAGCTTTCTTT.

This CDR3 is CASSLRGRAGYTF. As DNA, the CDR3 is TGTGCCAGCAGTTTGAGGGGACGAGCTGGCTACACCTTC. The V call is TRBV28, the J call TRBJ1-2; tentative D call: TRBD1 (5 bases). Germline loops: CDR1 MDHEN, CDR2 SYDVKM. The CDR3 has 13 residues. V was cut by 3 bases and J by 7 bases, with 12 bases left in between.

The chain recombines TRBV28 with TRBJ1-1; 7 nucleotides match TRBD1. CDR3 size: 14 residues. Germline lookup yields CDR1 MDHEN and CDR2 SYDVKM. V lost 3 bases and J lost 6; bases outside the gene matches: 7. The CDR3 spells CASSFQGQLSEAFF. The CDR3 coding sequence is TGTGCCAGCAGTTTTCAGGGACAGTTATCTGAAGCTTTCTTT.

As for this clonotype: The junction shows a germline mismatch at one end, possibly a read error. The chain carries TRBV7-9 and TRBJ1-6, with 8 nucleotides matching TRBD1. In germline, CDR1 is SEHNR, CDR2 FQNEAQ (reference sequence). The CDR3 runs 16 residues. The DNA of the CDR3 is TGTGCCAGCATCCCCCAGGGGGCATCCTATAATTCACCCCCCCACTTT. Protein: CASIPQGASYNSPPHF.

Points on this clonotype: This may be a read error: a much more frequent sequence differs by one nucleotide. V usage is TRBV9 and J usage is TRBJ1-5; D is unresolved. Germline CDR1 is SGDLS and CDR2 is YYNGEE. V lost 4 bases, J lost 4 bases, and 9 bases lay in between. This CDR3 has 13 residues. CDR3 DNA: TGTGCCAGCAGCCCTGACATAAATCAGCCCCAGCATTTT. It translates to CASSPDINQPQHF.